These 24 T cell receptor beta chains were all obtained from the same sample, sequenced in a study of cytomegalovirus exposure and HLA in healthy donors. PCR involved 60 Vbeta and 13 Jbeta primers. The protocol was immunoSEQ multiplex PCR, while the TCRdb copy is restricted to in-frame clones and leaves out a portion. The sample consists of around 140,000 clones, around four fifths of them appearing once. The material sequenced was PBMCs. The receptors derive from a woman aged 40 to 49 in good health and CMV-seronegative.

The table lists this clone with a count of one. The chain employs TRBV4-3 and TRBJ1-5; D perhaps matches TRBD1 (5 bases). V lost 0 bases and J lost 4, with 13 bases in between. This CDR3 contains 16 residues. Germline V gene sequence: CDR1 LGHNA, CDR2 YSLEER. This CDR3 reads CASSQESGAINQPQHF. In nucleotides, the CDR3 is TGCGCCAGCAGCCAAGAGTCTGGGGCAATTAATCAGCCCCAGCATTTT.

This rearrangement joins TRBV5-6 to TRBJ1-1; a weak D match, TRBD1 (6 bases). Deletions cut 5 bases from V and 11 bases from J, with 13 bases between. The germline V gene has CDR1 SGHDT and CDR2 YYEEEE. The length of the CDR3 is 11 residues. CDR3 in amino acids: CASSLYREAFF. The DNA of the CDR3 is TGTGCCAGCAGTCTATACAGGGAGGCTTTCTTT.

The J gene is TRBJ2-3, the V gene TRBV2, with 9 bases that match TRBD1. The CDR3 is 16 amino acids. In germline, CDR1 is SNHLY, CDR2 FYNNEI. Unmatched junction bases numbered 7, after V lost 4 bases and J lost 2 bases. The CDR3 loop reads CASSGRDREITDTQYF. CDR3 nucleotides: TGTGCCAGCAGTGGCCGGGACAGGGAAATCACAGATACGCAGTATTTT.

The chain uses TRBV28 and TRBJ1-5; no firm D call. Trimming pared 2 bases from V and 10 bases from J, leaving 6 bases between. This CDR3 contains 11 residues. Per germline, CDR1 MDHEN and CDR2 SYDVKM. The CDR3 nucleotides read TGTGCCAGCAGTTTAAATCCACCCCAGCATTTT. Protein product: CASSLNPPQHF.

This clone appeared a single time. The gene calls are TRBV6-4 and TRBJ2-7; 9 bases fit TRBD1. The CDR3 runs to 18 residues. Trimming cost V 0 bases and J 1 base; bases outside gene matches: 10. From germline, CDR1 is MRHNA and CDR2 SNTAGT. DNA of the CDR3: TGTGCCAGCAGTGACTCCGGGACAGGGAGGGCGGATTCCTACGAGCAGTACTTC. Encoded protein: CASSDSGTGRADSYEQYF.

The V and J genes are TRBV11-2 and TRBJ2-5; no definite D call. The J call could be wrong; TRBJ2-7 is a better fit for the DNA end. CDR3 length: 14 residues. The germline V gene has CDR1 SGHAT and CDR2 FQNNGV. The CDR3 nucleotides read TGTGCCAGCAGCTTAGCCCTCCAGGTCCACGAGCAGTACTTC. Translated: CASSLALQVHEQYF.

The chain combines TRBV5-6 with TRBJ2-7; possibly TRBD1 for D (5 bases). V was cut by 0 bases and J by 7 bases, with 11 bases left in between. Germline CDR1 SGHDT, CDR2 YYEEEE. The CDR3 is 13 residues long. CDR3 sequence reads: CASSLGQPREQYF. Here the CDR3 DNA reads TGTGCCAGCAGCTTGGGACAGCCACGGGAGCAGTACTTC.

The chain couples TRBV29-1 to TRBJ1-2, with TRBD1 matching 7 bases. Trimming cost V 4 bases and J 8 bases; bases outside gene matches: 4. The CDR3 sequence is 11 residues long. Looked up from germline, CDR1 is SQVTM and CDR2 is ANQGSEA. Written as DNA, the CDR3 is TGCAGCGTTGTAGGGGGCGAGGGCTACACCTTC. It specifies CSVVGGEGYTF.

The CDR3 coding sequence is TGTGCCAGCAGCTCCCTTATGCAGGGGGGACAAGAGACCCAGTACTTC. This codes for CASSSLMQGGQETQYF. The chain joins TRBV5-4 to TRBJ2-5; TRBD1 might be the D (7 bases). V lost 3 bases and J lost 2, with 17 bases in between. This CDR3 comprises 16 residues. CDR1 SGHNT and CDR2 YYREEE come from the germline V gene (reference sequence).

The chain is built from TRBV19 and TRBJ2-1; tentatively, D is TRBD2 (5 bases). This CDR3 spans 14 amino acids. V was clipped by 3 bases and J by 3 bases, with 9 bases between them. The germline V gene encodes CDR1 LNHDA and CDR2 SQIVND (reference sequence). CDR3 loop: CASSMRGFYNEQFF. The CDR3 DNA sequence: TGTGCCAGTAGTATGCGAGGGTTCTACAATGAGCAGTTCTTC.

The chain combines TRBV7-8 with TRBJ1-3; maybe TRBD1 (6 bases). Per the germline V gene, CDR1 is SGHVS and CDR2 is FQNEAQ. V was trimmed by 2 bases and J by 0 bases, leaving 17 bases between them. This CDR3 has 18 residues. CDR3 sequence reads: CASSLYEGQRSSGNTIYF. CDR3 nucleotide sequence: TGTGCCAGCAGCTTATATGAGGGACAACGCTCCTCTGGAAACACCATATATTTT.

The rearrangement links TRBV11-1 to TRBJ2-3, with D possibly TRBD2 on 6 matching bases. Trimming removed 8 bases from V and 2 bases from J, with 17 bases in between. The CDR3 consists of 15 residues. The germline V gene has CDR1 SGHAT and CDR2 FQDESV (reference sequence). The CDR3 spells CASAQMAGYTDTQYF. The CDR3 nucleotides read TGTGCCAGCGCGCAAATGGCGGGATACACAGATACGCAGTATTTT.

The V and J genes are TRBV27 and TRBJ2-7; tentatively, D is TRBD2 (5 bases). Germline CDR1 MNHEY, CDR2 SMNVEV (reference sequence). V shed 5 bases and J shed 0 bases, with 20 bases lying between them. The CDR3 spans 17 residues. This CDR3 is CASSRGIRNRDSYEQYF. The CDR3 DNA reads as TGTGCCAGCAGTCGGGGTATACGGAATCGGGACTCCTACGAGCAGTACTTC.

This chain connects TRBV5-4 to TRBJ2-5; a weak D match, TRBD2 (6 bases). This CDR3 has 14 residues. Between the trimmed V and J ends, which lost 2 bases and 5 bases, there was a span of 13 bases. Germline-derived CDR1 and CDR2 are SGHNT and YYREEE (reference sequence). The CDR3 nucleotides read TGTGCCAGCAGCTTCCCGGGACTGAAGGAGACCCAGTACTTC. As protein: CASSFPGLKETQYF.

The chain employs TRBV19 and TRBJ2-7; TRBD2 agrees at 10 bases. This CDR3 comprises 14 residues. V shed 7 bases, J shed 2 bases, and the junction held 5 bases outside the gene matches. Germline CDR1 LNHDA, CDR2 SQIVND (reference sequence). In nucleotides, the CDR3 is TGTGCCAGTAATCTAGCGGGAGCGGCCTACGAGCAGTACTTC. Its protein is CASNLAGAAYEQYF. The full variable domain, with the rest looked up from reference TRBV19 and TRBJ2-7, is DGGITQSPKYLFRKEGQNVTLSCEQNLNHDAMYWYRQDPGQGLRLIYYSQIVNDFQKGDIAEGYSVSREKKESFPLTVTSAQKNPTAFYLCASNLAGAAYEQYFGPGTRLTVT.

This chain joins TRBV7-9 and TRBJ2-1, with D possibly matching TRBD2 (6 bases). CDR1 is SEHNR and CDR2 is FQNEAQ in the germline V gene (reference sequence). The CDR3 has 15 residues. The germline V and J ends were trimmed by 1 base and 6 bases, with 13 bases remaining between them. CDR3 loop: CASSLGTWGVNEQFF. Here the CDR3 DNA reads TGTGCCAGCAGCTTAGGTACTTGGGGGGTCAATGAGCAGTTCTTC.

This clone was seen just once. The rearrangement links TRBV7-9 to TRBJ2-7; 7 bases align to TRBD1. The CDR3 spans 14 residues. CDR1 and CDR2 from the germline V gene are SEHNR and FQNEAQ (reference sequence). With 3 bases clipped from V and 3 bases from J, the junction kept 5 bases outside the gene matches. In nucleotides, the CDR3 is TGTGCCAGCAGCTTTGCTTCAGGGGGCTACGAGCAGTACTTC. It is translated as CASSFASGGYEQYF.

This clone was counted between two and nine times. The chain uses TRBV10-3 and TRBJ1-1; no clear D gene. With 4 bases removed from V and 1 base from J, the gap between germline ends came to 7 bases. The CDR3 sequence is 13 residues long. Germline V gene sequence: CDR1 ENHRY, CDR2 SYGVKD. The DNA for the CDR3 is TGTGCCATCAGTGTATCAGAGAACACTGAAGCTTTCTTT. Residues: CAISVSENTEAFF.

The V and J genes are TRBV30 and TRBJ2-1, with TRBD2 matching 10 bases. Unmatched junction bases numbered 11, after V lost 3 bases and J lost 12 bases. Per the germline V gene, CDR1 is GTSNPN and CDR2 is SVGIG (reference sequence). The CDR3 is 14 amino acids. The CDR3 spells CAWSGSGRPIRQFF. CDR3 sequence (DNA): TGTGCCTGGAGCGGTAGCGGGAGGCCAATTAGGCAGTTCTTC.

J is TRBJ1-1 and V is TRBV5-1; 8 nucleotides align to TRBD1. The CDR3 consists of 15 residues. Germline V gives CDR1 SGHRS, CDR2 YFSETQ. Germline trimming cut 0 bases from V and 6 bases from J; bases unmatched to any gene: 7. CDR3 sequence (DNA): TGCGCCAGCAGCTTGGGTGCAGGGGGCGCCTCTGAAGCTTTCTTT. Its protein product is CASSLGAGGASEAFF.

The J gene is TRBJ1-2, the V gene TRBV29-1; 7 positions match TRBD1. This CDR3 is 16 amino acids long. CDR1 and CDR2 (germline): SQVTM, ANQGSEA. The V gene end was trimmed by 7 bases and the J gene end by 1 base; junction bases not matched to a gene: 15. CDR3: CSAKVFTGEGNYGYTF. CDR3 in DNA: TGCAGCGCCAAAGTGTTCACAGGGGAAGGTAACTATGGCTACACCTTC.

This chain uses TRBV19 with TRBJ2-3; the match to TRBD1 covers 9 bases. The V and J ends lost 7 bases and 6 bases, in that order; junction bases with no gene match: 8. The CDR3 sequence is 14 residues long. Germline CDR1 reads LNHDA; CDR2 reads SQIVND (reference sequence). This chain's CDR3 is CASIGTGFRDTQYF. The CDR3 DNA reads as TGTGCCAGTATTGGGACAGGGTTCAGGGATACGCAGTATTTT.

The chain links TRBV7-9 to TRBJ2-7, with D possibly being TRBD2 (7 bases). Germline CDR1 is SEHNR and CDR2 is FQNEAQ (reference sequence). Trimming took 7 bases from V and 2 from J, leaving 15 bases between them. This CDR3 has 14 amino acids. CDR3 bases: TGTGCCAGCAATCTAGGGGGGGAGGCCTACGAGCAGTACTTC. It translates to CASNLGGEAYEQYF.

This chain links TRBV7-2 with TRBJ2-7; TRBD2 matches 11 bases. Looked up from germline, CDR1 is SGHTA and CDR2 is FQGNSA. The J segment lost 4 bases and the V segment lost 1 base, leaving 6 bases of the junction unmatched. The CDR3 sequence is 16 residues long. CDR3 coding DNA: TGTGCCAGCAGCTTAGGCGGCCGACTAGCGGGATACGAGCAGTACTTC. Translation: CASSLGGRLAGYEQYF.